The next 18 T cell receptor beta chains were all read from a single sample in a study of technical replicates of blood from several donors. This table comes from immunoSEQ multiplex PCR, and its TCRdb copy is limited to in-frame clones, with some not included. The data show about 99,000 clones, 95% seen once. The sample was T cells isolated from PBMCs. The receptors were sampled from a human donor in good health.

This chain links TRBV6-5 with TRBJ1-1; the D gene is possibly TRBD1 (5 bases). With 0 bases removed from V and 7 bases from J, the gap between germline ends came to 9 bases. CDR3 length: 13 amino acids. CDR1 and CDR2 from the germline V gene are MNHEY and SVGAGI. The CDR3 loop is CASSYSSRGEAFF. CDR3 DNA sequence: TGTGCCAGCAGTTACTCGAGTAGGGGTGAAGCTTTCTTT.

The rearrangement uses TRBV19 and TRBJ2-5, with TRBD2 as a possible D gene (5 bases). CDR3 length: 14 amino acids. V was shortened by 5 bases and J by 5 bases, with 15 bases between the two germline ends. Germline CDR1 is LNHDA and CDR2 is SQIVND (reference sequence). This CDR3 is CASSAKLGWETQYF. The CDR3 DNA sequence: TGTGCCAGTAGTGCCAAACTAGGTTGGGAGACCCAGTACTTC.

The V call is TRBV6-1, the J call TRBJ1-3; 9 bases are a match to TRBD1. This CDR3 has 14 residues. Germline V lookup: CDR1 MNHNS, CDR2 SASEGT. Trimming at V came to 3 bases and at J to 4 bases, leaving 1 base not matched to a gene. CDR3: CASSETGGGNTIYF. In DNA form, the CDR3 reads TGTGCCAGCAGTGAGACAGGGGGAGGAAACACCATATATTTT.

The V gene is TRBV5-1, the J gene TRBJ1-1; TRBD1 is a possible D gene (6 bases). Deletions cut 4 bases from V and 8 bases from J, with 18 bases between. The V gene's germline CDR1 is SGHRS and CDR2 YFSETQ. The CDR3 extends over 14 amino acids. The CDR3 DNA reads TGCGCCAGCAGCCGGGACAAAGGACAAGAAGAAGCTTTCTTT. It specifies CASSRDKGQEEAFF.

This chain joins TRBV21-1 and TRBJ1-1; the tabulated D call, TRBD1, remains unverified against the DNA. TRBV21-1 is a documented pseudogene. This CDR3 contains 14 residues. CDR3 sequence: CASSKTAWNTEAFF. CDR3 in DNA: TGTGCCAGCAGCAAGACAGCATGGAACACTGAAGCTTTCTTT.

The CDR3 DNA reads TGTGCTAGTGGTTTGGTAATGACGGGGACAGGTGGCACCGGGGAGCTGTTTTTT. It codes for CASGLVMTGTGGTGELFF. The V and J genes are TRBV12-5 and TRBJ2-2, with TRBD1 matching over 8 bases. From germline, CDR1 is LGHNT and CDR2 FRNRAP. V was pared by 0 bases and J by 4 bases, with 10 bases of the junction left unmatched. The CDR3 has 18 amino acids.

The J gene is TRBJ1-5, the V gene TRBV5-1, with D perhaps matching TRBD1 (6 bases). The CDR3 spans 15 residues. Trimming removed 0 bases at V and 4 bases at J, with 11 bases between. Germline V gives CDR1 SGHRS, CDR2 YFSETQ. The CDR3 is CASSLEGQGNQPQHF. The CDR3 region has the DNA TGCGCCAGCAGCTTGGAGGGGCAGGGGAATCAGCCCCAGCATTTT.

The gene calls are TRBV27 and TRBJ2-2, with 8 bases that match TRBD1. Germline CDR1 MNHEY, CDR2 SMNVEV (reference sequence). The CDR3 covers 15 residues. V was pared by 2 bases and J by 8 bases, with 7 bases of the junction left unmatched. This chain's CDR3 is CASSLKTGVGGELFF. The CDR3 coding sequence is TGTGCCAGCAGTTTAAAGACAGGGGTAGGAGGGGAGCTGTTTTTT.

The chain is built from TRBV2 and TRBJ2-1, with 9 positions matching TRBD1. The CDR3 contains 15 residues. Germline loops: CDR1 SNHLY, CDR2 FYNNEI. The junction had 11 bases not matched to a gene; V was cut back by 11 bases and J by 3 bases. The CDR3 DNA sequence: TGTGCCTGCCGGACAGGGGAGGTCGGCTACAATGAGCAGTTCTTC. Translating it yields CACRTGEVGYNEQFF.

The genes are TRBV5-6 and TRBJ2-3; 8 bases match TRBD1. Losses at the gene ends were 4 bases for V and 3 bases for J; bases not matched to a gene: 7. Germline-derived CDR1 and CDR2 are SGHDT and YYEEEE. CDR3 length: 15 amino acids. The CDR3: CASSPGGAGTDTQYF. In nucleotides, the CDR3 is TGTGCCAGCAGCCCAGGGGGCGCAGGGACAGATACGCAGTATTTT.

The genes are TRBV27 and TRBJ1-2; 10 positions agree with TRBD1. The germline CDR1 and CDR2 sequences are MNHEY and SMNVEV (reference sequence). The CDR3 covers 17 residues. V was pared by 2 bases and J by 0 bases, with 6 bases of the junction left unmatched. DNA of the CDR3: TGTGCCAGCAGTTTAAGACAGGGGGCGGGTGCTAACTATGGCTACACCTTC. Translated, it gives CASSLRQGAGANYGYTF.

This chain links TRBV6-5 with TRBJ2-7, with D perhaps TRBD1 (5 bases). Germline values: CDR1 MNHEY, CDR2 SVGAGI. CDR3 size: 13 residues. The V gene lost 4 bases and the J gene lost 3 bases, with 10 bases spanning the gap. The CDR3 DNA reads as TGTGCCAGCAGTTTCCGGACACACTACGAGCAGTACTTC. This translates into CASSFRTHYEQYF.

The chain joins TRBV2 to TRBJ2-1, with 9 bases lining up with TRBD2. The J segment lost 4 bases and the V segment lost 10 bases, leaving 5 bases of the junction unmatched. The CDR3 extends over 13 amino acids. CDR1 and CDR2 (germline): SNHLY, FYNNEI. CDR3 loop: CANTGLAYNEQFF. DNA of the CDR3: TGTGCCAACACGGGACTAGCATACAATGAGCAGTTCTTC.

The gene calls are TRBV30 and TRBJ2-1, with 7 nucleotides matching TRBD2. V lost 3 bases and J lost 4; bases outside the gene matches: 9. This CDR3 is built from 15 residues. Germline lookup yields CDR1 GTSNPN and CDR2 SVGIG (reference sequence). CDR3 protein: CAWSIRGGSYNEQFF. Here the CDR3 DNA reads TGTGCCTGGAGCATCCGGGGAGGGTCTTACAATGAGCAGTTCTTC.

The chain uses TRBV10-1 and TRBJ1-4; 8 nucleotides line up with TRBD1. Trimming took 0 bases from V and 7 from J; bases not matched to a gene: 7. This CDR3 has 16 amino acids. Germline values: CDR1 WNHNN, CDR2 SYGVQD (reference sequence). CDR3 DNA sequence: TGCGCCAGCAGTGAGTCCCCGGGACAGGCTGGTGAAAAACTGTTTTTT. Translation: CASSESPGQAGEKLFF.

The V gene is TRBV7-9, the J gene TRBJ2-1, with D tentatively TRBD2 (5 bases). V gave up 0 bases and J gave up 7 bases, with 7 bases separating them. The germline V gene encodes CDR1 SEHNR and CDR2 FQNEAQ (reference sequence). There are 13 residues in the CDR3. The CDR3 bases are TGTGCCAGCAGCTTAGCGGCGGGTAATGAGCAGTTCTTC. Protein: CASSLAAGNEQFF.

The sample holds one count of this clone. This chain uses TRBV18 with TRBJ1-2; 7 nucleotides match TRBD1. The V gene end was trimmed by 0 bases and the J gene end by 7 bases; junction bases not matched to a gene: 2. This CDR3 has 13 residues. Germline CDR1 is KGHSH and CDR2 is LQKENI. This CDR3 is CASSPPTGTGYTF. The CDR3 DNA reads as TGTGCCAGCTCACCACCGACAGGGACTGGCTACACCTTC.

A single count supports this clone. The chain uses TRBV6-5 and TRBJ1-2; the D is unclear. Germline CDR1 MNHEY, CDR2 SVGAGI. The CDR3 has 14 amino acids. V lost 2 bases and J lost 4, with 11 bases in between. CDR3 sequence: CASSYTTEFYGYTF. DNA of the CDR3: TGTGCCAGCAGTTACACCACAGAATTCTATGGCTACACCTTC.